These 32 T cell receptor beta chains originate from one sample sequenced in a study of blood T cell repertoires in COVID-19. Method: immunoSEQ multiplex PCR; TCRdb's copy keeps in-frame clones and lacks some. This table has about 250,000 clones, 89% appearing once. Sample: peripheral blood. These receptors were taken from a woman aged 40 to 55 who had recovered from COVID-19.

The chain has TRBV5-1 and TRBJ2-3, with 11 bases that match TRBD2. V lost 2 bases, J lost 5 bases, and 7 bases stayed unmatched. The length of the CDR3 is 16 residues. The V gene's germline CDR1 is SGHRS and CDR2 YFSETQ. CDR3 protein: CASSFNSGRAIDTQYF. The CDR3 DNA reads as TGCGCCAGCAGCTTTAATAGCGGGAGGGCCATAGATACGCAGTATTTT.

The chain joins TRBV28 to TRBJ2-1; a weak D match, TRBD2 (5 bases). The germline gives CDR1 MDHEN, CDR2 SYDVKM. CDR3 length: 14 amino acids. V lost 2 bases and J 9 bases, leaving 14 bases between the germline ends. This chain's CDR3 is CASSLLGAKGEQFF. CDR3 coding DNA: TGTGCCAGCAGTTTACTGGGAGCGAAAGGTGAGCAGTTCTTC.

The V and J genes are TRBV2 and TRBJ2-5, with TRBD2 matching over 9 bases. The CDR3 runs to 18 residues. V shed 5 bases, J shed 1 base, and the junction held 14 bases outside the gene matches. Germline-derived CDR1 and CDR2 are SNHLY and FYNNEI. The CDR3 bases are TGTGCCAGCAGTCGGCTAGCGGGATCCAATTTCGGCCAAGAGACCCAGTACTTC. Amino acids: CASSRLAGSNFGQETQYF.

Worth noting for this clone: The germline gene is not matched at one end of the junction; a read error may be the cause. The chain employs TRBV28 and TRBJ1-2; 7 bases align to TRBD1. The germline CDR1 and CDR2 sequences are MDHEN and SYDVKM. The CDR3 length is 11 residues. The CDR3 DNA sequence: TGTGCCAGCAGTACGGGACAGCGCTCGTCCTTC. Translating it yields CASSTGQRSSF.

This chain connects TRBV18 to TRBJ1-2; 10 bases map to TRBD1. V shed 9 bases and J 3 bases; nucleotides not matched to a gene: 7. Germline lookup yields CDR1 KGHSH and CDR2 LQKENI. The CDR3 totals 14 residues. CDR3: CASSGTGDYYGYTF. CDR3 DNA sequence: TGTGCCAGTAGCGGGACAGGGGACTACTATGGCTACACCTTC.

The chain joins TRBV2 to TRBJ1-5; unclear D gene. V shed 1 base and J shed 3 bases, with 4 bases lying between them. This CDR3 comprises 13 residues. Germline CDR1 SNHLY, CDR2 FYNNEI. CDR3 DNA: TGTGCCAGCAGTGAAGGTCTCAATCAGCCCCAGCATTTT. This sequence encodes CASSEGLNQPQHF.

Here the CDR3 DNA reads TGTGCCTGGAGAACAGGGTTGGGGCAAGAGACCCAGTACTTC. Translating it yields CAWRTGLGQETQYF. V usage is TRBV30 and J usage is TRBJ2-5; D might be TRBD1 (6 bases). V shed 3 bases and J shed 2 bases, with 13 bases lying between them. Germline CDR1 GTSNPN, CDR2 SVGIG (reference sequence). CDR3 length: 14 residues.

DNA for the CDR3: TGTGCCAGCAGTGAAGGGCATGGTTCCTACGAGCAGTACTTC. It specifies CASSEGHGSYEQYF. The V call is TRBV25-1, the J call TRBJ2-7, with no clear D. The CDR3 is 14 amino acids. The V and J ends lost 2 bases and 1 base respectively, with 9 bases between them. The V gene's germline CDR1 is MGHDK and CDR2 SYGVNS.

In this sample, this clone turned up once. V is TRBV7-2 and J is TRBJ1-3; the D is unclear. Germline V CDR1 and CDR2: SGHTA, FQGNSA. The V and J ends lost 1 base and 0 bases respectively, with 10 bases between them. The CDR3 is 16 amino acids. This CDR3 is CASSLVSLSSGNTIYF. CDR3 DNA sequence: TGTGCCAGCAGCTTAGTCTCACTAAGCTCTGGAAACACCATATATTTT.

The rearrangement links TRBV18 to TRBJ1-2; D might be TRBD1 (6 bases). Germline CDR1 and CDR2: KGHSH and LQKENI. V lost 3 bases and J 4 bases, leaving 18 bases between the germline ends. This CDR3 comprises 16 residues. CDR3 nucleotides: TGTGCCAGCTCACCCGGGACAAGGGCTTTTAGCTATGGCTACACCTTC. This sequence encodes CASSPGTRAFSYGYTF. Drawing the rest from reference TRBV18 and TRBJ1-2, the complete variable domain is NAGVMQNPRHLVRRRGQEARLRCSPMKGHSHVYWYRQLPEEGLKFMVYLQKENIIDESGMPKERFSAEFPKEGPSILRIQQVVRGDSAAYFCASSPGTRAFSYGYTFGSGTRLTVV.

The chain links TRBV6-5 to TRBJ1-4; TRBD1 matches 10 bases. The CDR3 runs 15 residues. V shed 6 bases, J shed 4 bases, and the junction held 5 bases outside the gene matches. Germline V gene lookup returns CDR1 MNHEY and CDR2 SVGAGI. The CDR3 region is CASRRTGGGNEKLFF. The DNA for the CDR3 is TGTGCCAGCAGACGGACAGGGGGGGGTAATGAAAAACTGTTTTTT.

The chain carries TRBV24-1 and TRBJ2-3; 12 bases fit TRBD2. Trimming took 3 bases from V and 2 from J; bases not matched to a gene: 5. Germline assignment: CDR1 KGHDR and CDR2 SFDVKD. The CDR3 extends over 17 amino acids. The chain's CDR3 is CATSDTRTSGVTDTQYF. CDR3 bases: TGTGCCACCAGTGATACCCGGACTAGCGGGGTCACAGATACGCAGTATTTT.

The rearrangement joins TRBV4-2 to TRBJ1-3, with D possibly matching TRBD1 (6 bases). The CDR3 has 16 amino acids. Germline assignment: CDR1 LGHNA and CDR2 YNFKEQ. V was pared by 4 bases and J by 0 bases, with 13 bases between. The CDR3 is CASSRWAQGSGNTIYF. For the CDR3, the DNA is TGTGCCAGCAGCCGGTGGGCACAGGGCTCTGGAAACACCATATATTTT.

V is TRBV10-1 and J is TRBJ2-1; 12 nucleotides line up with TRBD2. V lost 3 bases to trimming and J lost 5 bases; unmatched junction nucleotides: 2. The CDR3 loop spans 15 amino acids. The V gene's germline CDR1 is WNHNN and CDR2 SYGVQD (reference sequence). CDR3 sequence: CASSDGLAGNNEQFF. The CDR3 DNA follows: TGCGCCAGCAGTGACGGACTAGCGGGAAACAATGAGCAGTTCTTC.

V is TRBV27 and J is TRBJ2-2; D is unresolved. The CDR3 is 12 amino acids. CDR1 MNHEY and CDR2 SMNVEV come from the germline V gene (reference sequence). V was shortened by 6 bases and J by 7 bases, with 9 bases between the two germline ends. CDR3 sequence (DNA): TGTGCCAGCAGCTCCCTTATCGGGGAGCTGTTTTTT. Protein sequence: CASSSLIGELFF.

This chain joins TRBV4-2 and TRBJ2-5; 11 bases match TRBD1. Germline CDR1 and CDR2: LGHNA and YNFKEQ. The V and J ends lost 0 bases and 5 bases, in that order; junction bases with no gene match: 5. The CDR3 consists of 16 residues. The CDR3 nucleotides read TGTGCCAGCAGCCAAGAAAGGGGACAGGGGGGGGAGACCCAGTACTTC. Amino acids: CASSQERGQGGETQYF.

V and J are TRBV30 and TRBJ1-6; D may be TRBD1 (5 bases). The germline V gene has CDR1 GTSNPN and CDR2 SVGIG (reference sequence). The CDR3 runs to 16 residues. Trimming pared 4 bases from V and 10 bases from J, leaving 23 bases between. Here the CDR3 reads CAWTHPLGRTQSPLHF. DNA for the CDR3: TGTGCCTGGACTCATCCACTGGGGCGAACGCAATCACCCCTCCACTTT. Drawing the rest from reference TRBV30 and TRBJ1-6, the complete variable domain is SQTIHQWPATLVQPVGSPLSLECTVEGTSNPNLYWYRQAAGRGLQLLFYSVGIGQISSEVPQNLSASRPQDRQFILSSKKLLLSDSGFYLCAWTHPLGRTQSPLHFGNGTRLTVT.

The CDR3 sequence is CASSLGSGLAGADTQYF. The DNA for the CDR3 is TGTGCCAGCAGCTTAGGATCGGGACTAGCGGGAGCAGATACGCAGTATTTT. The chain links TRBV7-2 to TRBJ2-3; 14 bases line up with TRBD2. CDR3 size: 17 residues. V trimming: 1 base; J trimming: 4 bases; junction bases outside the gene matches: 4. Germline V gene data show CDR1 as SGHTA and CDR2 as FQGNSA.

The CDR3: CAWSGTGELFF. The CDR3 region has the DNA TGTGCCTGGTCGGGGACCGGGGAGCTGTTTTTT. The rearrangement links TRBV30 to TRBJ2-2; D possibly corresponds to TRBD2 (5 bases). This CDR3 contains 11 residues. CDR1 and CDR2 (germline): GTSNPN, SVGIG (reference sequence). Trimming took off 5 bases at V and 5 bases at J, with 6 bases between the two ends.

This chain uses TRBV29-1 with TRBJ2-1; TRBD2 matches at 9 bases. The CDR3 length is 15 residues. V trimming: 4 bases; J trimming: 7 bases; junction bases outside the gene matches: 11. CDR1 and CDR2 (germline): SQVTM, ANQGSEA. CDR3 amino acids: CSVVGGSGGLNEQFF. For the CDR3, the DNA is TGCAGCGTTGTCGGTGGGAGCGGGGGGTTAAATGAGCAGTTCTTC.

CDR3 loop: CASSLPPGWTGANVLTF. The CDR3 nucleotides read TGTGCCAGCAGCTTGCCCCCAGGCTGGACTGGGGCCAACGTCCTGACTTTC. The chain combines TRBV11-2 with TRBJ2-6; D remains unclear. This CDR3 region has 17 residues. CDR1 SGHAT and CDR2 FQNNGV come from the germline V gene. Trimming removed 3 bases at V and 2 bases at J, with 14 bases between.

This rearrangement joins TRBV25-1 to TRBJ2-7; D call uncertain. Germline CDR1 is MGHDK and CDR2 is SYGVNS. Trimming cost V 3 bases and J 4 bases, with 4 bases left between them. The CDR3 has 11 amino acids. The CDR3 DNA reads TGTGCCAGCAGTGACATGTACGAGCAGTACTTC. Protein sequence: CASSDMYEQYF.

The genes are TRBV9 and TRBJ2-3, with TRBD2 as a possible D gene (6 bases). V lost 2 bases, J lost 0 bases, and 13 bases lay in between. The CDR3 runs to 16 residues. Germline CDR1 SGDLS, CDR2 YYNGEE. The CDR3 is CASSVGAGPSTDTQYF. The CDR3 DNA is TGTGCCAGCAGCGTCGGAGCGGGCCCCAGCACAGATACGCAGTATTTT.

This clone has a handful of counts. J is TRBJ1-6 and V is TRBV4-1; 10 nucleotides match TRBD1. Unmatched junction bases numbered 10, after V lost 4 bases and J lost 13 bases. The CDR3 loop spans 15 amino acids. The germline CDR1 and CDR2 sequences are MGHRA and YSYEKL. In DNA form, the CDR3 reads TGCGCCAGCAGCCTTAGCGGGACAGGGGTCTCGCCCCTCCACTTT. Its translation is CASSLSGTGVSPLHF.

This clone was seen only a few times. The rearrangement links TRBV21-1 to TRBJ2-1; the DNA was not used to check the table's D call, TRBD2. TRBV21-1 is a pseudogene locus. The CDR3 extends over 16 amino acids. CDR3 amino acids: CARPPESGGQGGEQFF. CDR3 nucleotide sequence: TGTGCCAGACCCCCCGAGAGCGGGGGGCAGGGCGGCGAGCAGTTCTTC.

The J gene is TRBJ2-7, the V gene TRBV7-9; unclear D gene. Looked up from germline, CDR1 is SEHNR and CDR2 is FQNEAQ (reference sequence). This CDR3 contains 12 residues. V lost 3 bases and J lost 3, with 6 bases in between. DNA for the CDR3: TGTGCCAGCAGCTTCTCGGGCTACGAGCAGTACTTC. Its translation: CASSFSGYEQYF. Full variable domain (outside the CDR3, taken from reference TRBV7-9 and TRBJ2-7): DTGVSQNPRHKITKRGQNVTFRCDPISEHNRLYWYRQTLGQGPEFLTYFQNEAQLEKSRLLSDRFSAERPKGSFSTLEIQRTEQGDSAMYLCASSFSGYEQYFGPGTRLTVT.

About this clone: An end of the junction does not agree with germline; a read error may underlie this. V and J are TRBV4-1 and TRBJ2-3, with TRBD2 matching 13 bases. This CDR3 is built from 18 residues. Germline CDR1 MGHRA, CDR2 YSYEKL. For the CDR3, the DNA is TGCGCCAGCAGACAAGGGACTAGCGGGGATCACCGCACAGATACGCAGTATTTT. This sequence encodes CASRQGTSGDHRTDTQYF.

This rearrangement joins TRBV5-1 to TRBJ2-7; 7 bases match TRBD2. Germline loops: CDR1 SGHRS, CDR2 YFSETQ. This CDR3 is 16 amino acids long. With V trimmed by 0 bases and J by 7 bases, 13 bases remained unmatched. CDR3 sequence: CASSLGLGDYPTEQYF. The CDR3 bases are TGCGCCAGCAGCTTGGGATTGGGGGACTACCCGACTGAGCAGTACTTC.

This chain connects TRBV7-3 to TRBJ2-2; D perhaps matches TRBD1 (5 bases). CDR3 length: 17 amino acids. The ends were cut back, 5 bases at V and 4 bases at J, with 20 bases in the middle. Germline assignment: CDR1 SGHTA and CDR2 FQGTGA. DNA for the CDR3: TGTGCCAGCAGCAACGCCCCGGACACTTCCGTCACCGGGGAGCTGTTTTTT. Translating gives CASSNAPDTSVTGELFF.

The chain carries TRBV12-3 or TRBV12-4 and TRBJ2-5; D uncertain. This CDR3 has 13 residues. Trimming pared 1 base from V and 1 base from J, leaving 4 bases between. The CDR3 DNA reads TGTGCCAGCAGTTTAGGGAGCCAAGAGACCCAGTACTTC. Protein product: CASSLGSQETQYF.

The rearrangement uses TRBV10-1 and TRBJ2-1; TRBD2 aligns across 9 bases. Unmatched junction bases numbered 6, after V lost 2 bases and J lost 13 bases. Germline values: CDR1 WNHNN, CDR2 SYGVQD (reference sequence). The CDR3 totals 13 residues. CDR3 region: CASSERGLAGQFF. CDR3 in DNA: TGCGCCAGCAGTGAGCGCGGGCTAGCGGGACAGTTCTTC.

DNA for the CDR3: TGTGCCAGCAGTAGCGGGGGGAGCAATCAGCCCCAGCATTTT. This codes for CASSSGGSNQPQHF. V is TRBV6-5 and J is TRBJ1-5; tentative D call: TRBD1 (5 bases). The CDR3 is 14 amino acids. Deletions cut 5 bases from V and 1 base from J, with 9 bases between. The germline V gene has CDR1 MNHEY and CDR2 SVGAGI.